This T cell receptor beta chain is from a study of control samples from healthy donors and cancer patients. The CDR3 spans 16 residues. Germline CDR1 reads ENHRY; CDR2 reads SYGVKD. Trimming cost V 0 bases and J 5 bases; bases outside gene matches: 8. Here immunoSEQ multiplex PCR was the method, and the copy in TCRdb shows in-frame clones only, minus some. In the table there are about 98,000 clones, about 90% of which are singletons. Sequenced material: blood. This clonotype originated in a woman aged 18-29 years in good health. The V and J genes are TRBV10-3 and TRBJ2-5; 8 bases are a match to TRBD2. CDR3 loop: CAISESSPGGLETQYF. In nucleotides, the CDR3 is TGTGCCATCAGTGAGTCAAGTCCGGGAGGGTTGGAGACCCAGTACTTC.